The clone carrying this TCR beta chain came up once. The ends lost 8 bases at V and 5 bases at J; junction bases unmatched: 11. This CDR3 has 14 amino acids. Germline V gene data show CDR1 as LNHDA and CDR2 as SQIVND (reference sequence). These data are taken from a study of blood T cell repertoires in COVID-19. The wider study: COVID-19 samples collected from the United States, Italy and Spain covered acute and convalescent phases. T cells, B-cell-depleted T cells, or PBMCs supplied cDNA or gDNA.

Clones were sequenced by immunoSEQ multiplex PCR, and TCRdb holds only the in-frame ones, with some missing. The sample consists of roughly 250,000 clones, around 82% of them appearing once. The clonotype was recovered from a man aged 35 to 55 with active or convalescent COVID-19. The sample was peripheral blood. The gene calls are TRBV19 and TRBJ2-5, with 7 bases lining up with TRBD1. CDR3 nucleotide sequence: TGTGCCAGTCTTATGGGCCGGGACAGCGAGACCCAGTACTTC. Translating gives CASLMGRDSETQYF.